Shown below are 32 T cell receptor beta chains from a single sample sequenced in a study of Graves' ophthalmopathy and Graves' hyperthyroidism. Amplified material comprised TCR beta CDR3 regions derived from RNA transcripts. The first round was an RT-PCR with HTBI primers, and the second round was a multiplex PCR. A single record per CDR3 protein comes from TCRdb applying MiXCR to the multiplex PCR reads. The sample yields over a million distinct CDR3 sequences, 35% to 45% seen once. The sequenced sample was peripheral blood or thyroid tissue (not recorded which). The receptors derive from an adult man with Graves' hyperthyroidism.

This clonotype was seen repeatedly, ten times or more. The chain recombines TRBV6-1 with TRBJ1-1; D is unclear. Looked up from germline, CDR1 is MNHNS and CDR2 is SASEGT. The V end lost 7 bases, the J end lost 11 bases, and 14 bases lay between the germline ends. This CDR3 comprises 11 residues. The CDR3 region is CASTTRGIAFF. CDR3 in DNA: TGTGCCAGCACTACCAGAGGCATCGCTTTCTTT.

The chain employs TRBV4-3 and TRBJ1-4, with D perhaps TRBD1 (5 bases). The CDR3 is made up of 19 amino acids. Germline V CDR1 and CDR2: LGHNA, YSLEER. V was shortened by 0 bases and J by 2 bases, with 19 bases between the two germline ends. Here the CDR3 reads CASSQDEGAGLGTNEKLFF. CDR3 DNA sequence: TGCGCCAGCAGCCAAGATGAAGGGGCAGGGTTAGGGACTAATGAAAAACTGTTTTTT.

This clonotype was detected many times. This chain links TRBV20-1 with TRBJ2-5; D not certain. This CDR3 is built from 12 residues. Between the trimmed V and J ends, which lost 7 bases and 2 bases, there was a span of 11 bases. CDR1 is DFQATT and CDR2 is SNEGSKA in the germline V gene (reference sequence). For the CDR3, the DNA is TGCAGTGTCTCGGCCTCGCAAGAGACCCAGTACTTC. Translated: CSVSASQETQYF.

This clonotype was detected ten times or more. The chain has TRBV20-1 and TRBJ1-1; no clear D gene. CDR1 is DFQATT, CDR2 SNEGSKA, per germline (reference sequence). Deletions cut 6 bases from V and 0 bases from J, with 11 bases between. The CDR3 sequence is 13 residues long. The CDR3 region is CSARGSLNTEAFF. CDR3 bases: TGCAGTGCCCGAGGGAGCCTGAACACTGAAGCTTTCTTT.

This clonotype was seen ten or more times. This chain links TRBV29-1 with TRBJ2-7, with 7 bases that match TRBD1. The CDR3 has 12 residues. Germline CDR1 reads SQVTM; CDR2 reads ANQGSEA. V shed 6 bases, J shed 3 bases, and the junction held 5 bases outside the gene matches. CDR3 bases: TGCAGCGTCATCAGACAGGGCTACGAGCAGTACTTC. Encoded protein: CSVIRQGYEQYF.

This clonotype was seen many times. The CDR3 region is CSVEWTGARAFF. The CDR3 nucleotides read TGCAGCGTTGAGTGGACAGGAGCCCGAGCTTTCTTT. V is TRBV29-1 and J is TRBJ1-1; 7 nucleotides match TRBD1. With 3 bases clipped from V and 10 bases from J, the junction kept 8 bases outside the gene matches. This CDR3 spans 12 amino acids. Germline V gene lookup returns CDR1 SQVTM and CDR2 ANQGSEA.

This clonotype was recorded at least ten times. The V gene is TRBV7-2, the J gene TRBJ1-6, with D unresolved. The CDR3 is 16 amino acids. V was pared by 1 base and J by 3 bases, with 10 bases between. CDR1 and CDR2 (germline): SGHTA, FQGNSA. The CDR3 region has the DNA TGTGCCAGCAGCTTAGTTTCCCGGGGCTATAATTCACCCCTCCACTTT. The encoded protein is CASSLVSRGYNSPLHF. The full variable domain, rest sourced from reference TRBV7-2 and TRBJ1-6, is GAGVSQSPSNKVTEKGKDVELRCDPISGHTALYWYRQSLGQGLEFLIYFQGNSAPDKSGLPSDRFSAERTGGSVSTLTIQRTQQEDSAVYLCASSLVSRGYNSPLHFGNGTRLTVT.

A few counts support this clonotype. Given a much more abundant clone one base away, this may be a read error. The genes are TRBV10-3 and TRBJ1-2, with D maybe TRBD1 (5 bases). Germline CDR1 reads ENHRY; CDR2 reads SYGVKD. CDR3 length equals 11 residues. The germline V and J ends were trimmed by 6 bases and 10 bases, with 12 bases remaining between them. The CDR3 coding sequence is TGTGCCATCAGGGGGGTTCACGACTACACCTTC. Translated, it gives CAIRGVHDYTF.

This clonotype was counted ten times or more. The CDR3 is CASSSGEHYEQYF. CDR3 nucleotides: TGTGCCAGCTCCTCCGGAGAGCACTACGAGCAGTACTTC. This chain links TRBV9 with TRBJ2-7; no reliable D call. The CDR3 sequence is 13 residues long. In germline, CDR1 is SGDLS, CDR2 YYNGEE. Between the trimmed V and J ends, which lost 7 bases and 3 bases, there was a span of 14 bases.

The chain joins TRBV7-2 to TRBJ2-7; possible D gene TRBD2, 5 bases. This CDR3 spans 14 amino acids. V dropped 1 base and J dropped 8 bases, with 15 bases sitting between them. Germline V lookup: CDR1 SGHTA, CDR2 FQGNSA. The CDR3 nucleotides read TGTGCCAGCAGCTTAGTTCGGGAACTAGTAAAGCAGTACTTC. Its translation: CASSLVRELVKQYF.

This rearrangement joins TRBV20-1 to TRBJ2-2, with D possibly being TRBD2 (7 bases). The CDR3 covers 16 residues. Germline V gene sequence: CDR1 DFQATT, CDR2 SNEGSKA (reference sequence). Trimming stripped 0 bases from V and 6 bases from J, with 17 bases between. The chain's CDR3 is CSAREVNREGSGELFF. CDR3 nucleotide sequence: TGCAGTGCTAGAGAGGTCAACAGGGAGGGGTCCGGGGAGCTGTTTTTT.

On this clonotype: A much larger clone lies one base from this, so it may be a read error. The rearrangement uses TRBV11-1 and TRBJ1-1, with unresolved D. The CDR3 spans 16 residues. CDR1 and CDR2 (germline): SGHAT, FQDESV (reference sequence). V was clipped by 6 bases and J by 4 bases, with 21 bases between them. CDR3 DNA sequence: TGTGCCAGCAGTCCCCGACAACTGTTCCGTCCCACTGAAGCTTTCTTT. Its protein product is CASSPRQLFRPTEAFF.

There are many counts of this clonotype. V and J are TRBV7-6 and TRBJ1-1, with TRBD1 matching over 7 bases. The CDR3 extends over 14 amino acids. Unmatched junction bases numbered 7, after V lost 5 bases and J lost 4 bases. Germline values: CDR1 SGHVS, CDR2 FNYEAQ. The CDR3 is CASSGSAGGTEAFF. CDR3 bases: TGTGCCAGCAGCGGATCTGCAGGGGGCACTGAAGCTTTCTTT.

There are many counts of this clonotype. The V and J genes are TRBV24-1 and TRBJ1-2; no clear D. The CDR3 runs 14 residues. The ends were cut back, 3 bases at V and 3 bases at J, with 10 bases in the middle. The V gene's germline CDR1 is KGHDR and CDR2 SFDVKD. CDR3 bases: TGTGCCACCAGTGATAGAGGGTTGGACTATGGCTACACCTTC. It translates to CATSDRGLDYGYTF.

In its sample, this clonotype was seen once. Lacking the conserved final phenylalanine or tryptophan, this CDR3 likely reflects a read error. V and J are TRBV20-1 and TRBJ1-6, with D possibly TRBD1 on 5 matching bases. The CDR3 extends over 14 amino acids. Trimming left V 4 bases short and J 10 bases short, with 17 bases between. The germline CDR1 and CDR2 sequences are DFQATT and SNEGSKA (reference sequence). The CDR3 spells CSANQGEVNSPLHL. The CDR3 nucleotides read TGCAGTGCTAACCAGGGTGAGGTTAACTCACCCCTCCACCTT.

The J gene is TRBJ2-3, the V gene TRBV6-1; D gene unclear. V gave up 3 bases and J gave up 6 bases, with 10 bases separating them. Germline loops: CDR1 MNHNS, CDR2 SASEGT. CDR3 length: 13 amino acids. CDR3 protein: CASSDNSWDTQYF. The CDR3 bases are TGTGCCAGCAGTGACAACTCGTGGGATACGCAGTATTTT.

This sequence joins TRBV28 and TRBJ1-6; D possibly corresponds to TRBD1 (5 bases). The CDR3 extends over 15 amino acids. CDR1 is MDHEN and CDR2 is SYDVKM in the germline V gene. V dropped 2 bases and J dropped 13 bases, with 18 bases sitting between them. The CDR3 nucleotides read TGTGCCAGCAGTTTAGGGGCATCCAACGAGCCGCCCCTCCACTTT. It encodes CASSLGASNEPPLHF.

J is TRBJ1-3 and V is TRBV20-1; a possible D gene is TRBD1 (5 bases). The germline V gene encodes CDR1 DFQATT and CDR2 SNEGSKA (reference sequence). The CDR3 is made up of 12 amino acids. The V gene lost 7 bases and the J gene lost 2 bases, with 9 bases spanning the gap. The DNA for the CDR3 is TGCAGTGGCCGGGGGGCTGGAAACACCATATATTTT. Amino acids: CSGRGAGNTIYF.

Concerning this clonotype itself: One end of the junction fails to match germline, which may point to a read error. V and J are TRBV19 and TRBJ2-7, with D perhaps matching TRBD2 (7 bases). Germline V gives CDR1 LNHDA, CDR2 SQIVND (reference sequence). The CDR3 consists of 23 residues. CDR3 DNA sequence: TGTGCCAGTAGTATCCGGGGGGCGAACACTGAAGCTCCTAGCACTGCAGATGTAGAAGCTGCTGTCTTC. Translation gives CASSIRGANTEAPSTADVEAAVF.

This sequence joins TRBV4-3 and TRBJ2-7; TRBD1 might be the D (6 bases). This CDR3 has 15 amino acids. Germline V gene lookup returns CDR1 LGHNA and CDR2 YSLEER. V was shortened by 1 base and J by 3 bases, with 13 bases between the two germline ends. DNA of the CDR3: TGCGCCAGCAGCCAAGGTGGGGGCGCGGTCTACGAGCAGTACTTC. Translation: CASSQGGGAVYEQYF.

In its sample, this clonotype was seen many times. CDR3 DNA sequence: TGTGCCAGCAGCTTATTGTCTGAAGCTTTCTTT. Its translation: CASSLLSEAFF. This chain joins TRBV7-9 and TRBJ1-1; D is uncertain. V was cut by 2 bases and J by 6 bases, with 4 bases left in between. CDR1 and CDR2 (germline): SEHNR, FQNEAQ (reference sequence). CDR3 size: 11 residues.

Only a few counts were recorded for this clonotype. The rearrangement uses TRBV12-3 or TRBV12-4 and TRBJ2-7; weak D call: TRBD2 (5 bases). The CDR3 length is 14 residues. Trimming shortened V by 3 bases and J by 4 bases, and 13 bases separated the two germline ends. The CDR3 region has the DNA TGTGCCAGCAGTTTGCGGGCTACAGAGTACGAGCAGTACTTC. It specifies CASSLRATEYEQYF.

This clonotype was seen ten or more times. One junction end does not reproduce the germline sequence, and a read error may be involved. V gene TRBV29-1 combines with J gene TRBJ1-2; 11 nucleotides line up with TRBD1. The germline gives CDR1 SQVTM, CDR2 ANQGSEA. The CDR3 spans 13 residues. The CDR3 DNA sequence: TGCAGCGTGGAAGGACAGGGGGCCGGGGGCTACACCTTC. This codes for CSVEGQGAGGYTF. The full variable domain, completed using reference TRBV29-1 and TRBJ1-2, is SAVISQKPSRDICQRGTSLTIQCQVDSQVTMMFWYRQQPGQSLTLIATANQGSEATYESGFVIDKFPISRPNLTFSTLTVSNMSPEDSSIYLCSVEGQGAGGYTFGSGTRLTVV.

The chain joins TRBV7-9 to TRBJ1-2, with 8 nucleotides matching TRBD1. CDR1 and CDR2 from the germline V gene are SEHNR and FQNEAQ (reference sequence). This CDR3 is built from 16 residues. Germline trimming cut 6 bases from V and 2 bases from J; bases unmatched to any gene: 11. The CDR3 protein is CASRTDRDRTNYGYTF. CDR3 coding DNA: TGTGCCAGCAGGACTGATAGGGACAGGACCAACTATGGCTACACCTTC.

The CDR3 coding sequence is TGCAGTGCTAGAGATGGGACGGGAGGGCCTAGCGAGCAGTACTTC. Translating it yields CSARDGTGGPSEQYF. V and J are TRBV20-1 and TRBJ2-7, with 8 bases lining up with TRBD2. Germline CDR1 reads DFQATT; CDR2 reads SNEGSKA (reference sequence). J was trimmed by 6 bases and V by 0 bases; bases with no gene match: 10. CDR3 length: 15 amino acids.

Many counts were recorded for this clonotype. V and J are TRBV10-3 and TRBJ2-7, with 14 bases fitting TRBD2. V was clipped by 3 bases and J by 3 bases; unmatched bases: 13. Germline CDR1 ENHRY, CDR2 SYGVKD. CDR3 length: 19 residues. This CDR3 reads CAISDSSLGTSGGLYEQYF. The CDR3 DNA is TGTGCCATCAGTGACTCTTCGCTTGGGACTAGCGGGGGTCTCTACGAGCAGTACTTC.

The sample holds many counts of this clonotype. The chain combines TRBV5-1 with TRBJ1-1; 7 nucleotides align to TRBD1. The V gene end was trimmed by 4 bases and the J gene end by 0 bases; junction bases not matched to a gene: 9. Germline CDR1 reads SGHRS; CDR2 reads YFSETQ. This CDR3 comprises 16 residues. Here the CDR3 DNA reads TGCGCCAGCAGCCCGTACCTAGGGGGCGTGAACACTGAAGCTTTCTTT. Translating it yields CASSPYLGGVNTEAFF.

This clonotype was recorded many times. The chain joins TRBV29-1 to TRBJ1-5, with D possibly being TRBD1 (5 bases). Germline assignment: CDR1 SQVTM and CDR2 ANQGSEA. V shed 5 bases and J shed 4 bases, with 12 bases lying between them. This CDR3 contains 13 residues. The CDR3 nucleotides read TGCAGCGTTAGTGACAGTGAAAATCAGCCCCAGCATTTT. It encodes CSVSDSENQPQHF.

The chain joins TRBV11-3 to TRBJ2-2; D is possibly TRBD1 or TRBD2 (5 bases each). CDR1 and CDR2 (germline): SGHNT, YENEEA. The CDR3 has 14 residues. The V gene lost 5 bases and the J gene lost 9 bases, with 16 bases spanning the gap. The CDR3 loop is CASSKGAWDRELFF. The CDR3 DNA reads TGTGCCAGCAGCAAAGGGGCCTGGGACCGGGAGCTGTTTTTT.

Ten or more counts support this clonotype. The chain recombines TRBV7-7 with TRBJ1-4; 7 bases match TRBD1. CDR3 length: 14 residues. V shed 5 bases, J shed 7 bases, and the junction held 7 bases outside the gene matches. Germline V gene data show CDR1 as SSHAT and CDR2 as FNYEAQ (reference sequence). Here the CDR3 reads CASSPGTAGEKLFF. CDR3 DNA: TGTGCCAGCAGCCCCGGGACAGCCGGTGAAAAACTGTTTTTT. The variable domain in full, with the rest retrieved from reference TRBV7-7 and TRBJ1-4, is GAGVSQSPRYKVTKRGQDVTLRCDPISSHATLYWYQQALGQGPEFLTYFNYEAQPDKSGLPSDRFSAERPEGSISTLTIQRTEQRDSAMYRCASSPGTAGEKLFFGSGTQLSVL.

This clonotype was counted only a few times. This chain connects TRBV13 to TRBJ2-7; unclear D gene. The length of the CDR3 is 12 residues. The V end was cut by 0 bases, the J end by 6 bases, with 6 bases between. CDR1 and CDR2 (germline): PRHDT, FYEKMQ (reference sequence). CDR3 residues: CASSLGPAEQYF. CDR3 in DNA: TGTGCCAGCAGCTTAGGGCCCGCCGAGCAGTACTTC.

This chain connects TRBV6-1 to TRBJ2-5; TRBD2 aligns across 7 bases. The V segment lost 6 bases and the J segment 1 base; nucleotides outside the gene matches: 8. The germline V gene encodes CDR1 MNHNS and CDR2 SASEGT. CDR3 length: 15 amino acids. CDR3 DNA sequence: TGTGCCAGCAGGGATGGGGGGGGTACCCAAGAGACCCAGTACTTC. Translated: CASRDGGGTQETQYF.